This T cell receptor (beta chain) originates from a study of blood T cell repertoires in COVID-19. Study context: Sites across the United States, Italy and Spain contributed samples from acute and convalescent COVID-19. PBMCs, B-cell-depleted T cells, or T cells provided the cDNA or gDNA that made up the material.

Per the original data handling: Researchers report that nucleated cell counts were estimated from reference gene primer amplification. Produced via immunoSEQ multiplex PCR; TCRdb's table is partial and in-frame only. V and J calls and clone size follow that table, whereas D and trimming were derived from the DNA. The data show tens of thousands of clones, approximately 90% seen once. V was trimmed by 10 bases and J by 2 bases, leaving 12 bases between them. CDR1 and CDR2 from the germline V gene are SGHRS and YFSETQ. This CDR3 region has 13 residues. This clone occurred a few times. Material for sequencing was peripheral blood. The TCR comes from a woman aged 55 to 70 with active COVID-19. V gene TRBV5-1 combines with J gene TRBJ2-2; D perhaps matches TRBD1 (6 bases). The DNA for the CDR3 is TGCGCCGGGATGGACAGCAACACCGGGGAGCTGTTTTTT. Protein: CAGMDSNTGELFF.